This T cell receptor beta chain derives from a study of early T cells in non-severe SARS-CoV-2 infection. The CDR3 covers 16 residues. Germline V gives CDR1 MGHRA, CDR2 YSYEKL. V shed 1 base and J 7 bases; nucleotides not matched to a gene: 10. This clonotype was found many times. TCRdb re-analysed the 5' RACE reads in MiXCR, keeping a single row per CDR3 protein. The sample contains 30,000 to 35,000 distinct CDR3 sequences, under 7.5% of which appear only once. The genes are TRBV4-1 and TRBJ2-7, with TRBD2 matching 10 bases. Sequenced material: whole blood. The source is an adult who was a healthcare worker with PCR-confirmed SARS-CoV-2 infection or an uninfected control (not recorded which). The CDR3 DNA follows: TGCGCCAGCAGCCAAGTTCTTCTAGCGGGAGAGGAAGAGCAGTACTTC. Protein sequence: CASSQVLLAGEEEQYF.